This T cell receptor (beta chain) was obtained from a study of cytomegalovirus exposure and HLA in healthy donors. CDR3 length: 14 amino acids. V lost 2 bases and J 6 bases, leaving 14 bases between the germline ends. Germline CDR1 is MNHNY and CDR2 is SVGAGI (reference sequence). In nominal health when sampled, donors likely had unrecorded immune exposures nonetheless. In the PCR, 60 Vbeta and 13 Jbeta primers were used. Method: immunoSEQ multiplex PCR; TCRdb's copy keeps in-frame clones and lacks some. This sample carries under 150,000 clones, 82% of them seen once, and the ten largest clones take around 2.6%.

The V and J genes are TRBV6-6 and TRBJ2-7, with TRBD2 as a possible D gene (5 bases). The TCR sequence derives from a male donor in good health and CMV-seronegative. The specimen sequenced was PBMCs. The CDR3 is CASSYLAGEGEQYF. The CDR3, as DNA: TGTGCCAGCAGTTACCTTGCGGGTGAGGGCGAGCAGTACTTC.